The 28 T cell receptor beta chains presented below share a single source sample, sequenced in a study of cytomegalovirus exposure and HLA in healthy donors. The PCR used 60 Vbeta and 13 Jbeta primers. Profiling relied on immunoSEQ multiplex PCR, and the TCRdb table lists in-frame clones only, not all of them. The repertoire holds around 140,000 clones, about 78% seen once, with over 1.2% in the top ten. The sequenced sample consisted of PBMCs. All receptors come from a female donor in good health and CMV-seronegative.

The CDR3 DNA reads TGCGCCAGCAGCCAAGTTCCCAGGGACGAGCAGTACTTC. Translated, it gives CASSQVPRDEQYF. The V gene is TRBV4-1, the J gene TRBJ2-7; TRBD1 is a possible D gene (5 bases). CDR1 is MGHRA and CDR2 is YSYEKL in the germline V gene. V was clipped by 1 base and J by 5 bases, with 9 bases between them. This CDR3 comprises 13 residues.

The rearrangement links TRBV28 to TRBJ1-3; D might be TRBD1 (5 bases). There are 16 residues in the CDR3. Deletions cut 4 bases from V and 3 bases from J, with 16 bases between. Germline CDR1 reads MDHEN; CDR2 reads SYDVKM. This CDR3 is CASSSLAGTYGNTIYF. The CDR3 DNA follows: TGTGCCAGCAGTTCTCTCGCCGGGACTTATGGAAACACCATATATTTT.

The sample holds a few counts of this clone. In nucleotides, the CDR3 is TGTGCCAGCAGCTTCCAGGGGGGCGAGCAGTACTTC. Translating gives CASSFQGGEQYF. The V call is TRBV7-3, the J call TRBJ2-7, with a weak D call TRBD1 (7 bases). V lost 3 bases and J 6 bases, leaving 9 bases between the germline ends. This CDR3 has 12 amino acids. Germline V CDR1 and CDR2: SGHTA, FQGTGA.

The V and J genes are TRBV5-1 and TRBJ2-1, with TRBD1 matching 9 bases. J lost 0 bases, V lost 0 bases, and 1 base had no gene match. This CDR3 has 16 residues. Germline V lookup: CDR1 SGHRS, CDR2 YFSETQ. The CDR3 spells CASSLGQGDSYNEQFF. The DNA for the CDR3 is TGCGCCAGCAGCTTGGGACAGGGGGACTCCTACAATGAGCAGTTCTTC. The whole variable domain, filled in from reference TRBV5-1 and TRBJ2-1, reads KAGVTQTPRYLIKTRGQQVTLSCSPISGHRSVSWYQQTPGQGLQFLFEYFSETQRNKGNFPGRFSGRQFSNSRSEMNVSTLELGDSALYLCASSLGQGDSYNEQFFGPGTRLTVL.

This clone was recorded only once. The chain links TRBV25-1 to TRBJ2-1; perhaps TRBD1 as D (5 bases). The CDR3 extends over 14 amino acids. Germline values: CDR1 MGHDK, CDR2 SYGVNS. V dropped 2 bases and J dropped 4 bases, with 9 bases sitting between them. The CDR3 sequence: CASSEHSGYNEQFF. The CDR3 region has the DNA TGTGCCAGCAGTGAACATTCAGGGTACAATGAGCAGTTCTTC. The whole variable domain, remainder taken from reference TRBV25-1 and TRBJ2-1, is EADIYQTPRYLVIGTGKKITLECSQTMGHDKMYWYQQDPGMELHLIHYSYGVNSTEKGDLSSESTVSRIRTEHFPLTLESARPSHTSQYLCASSEHSGYNEQFFGPGTRLTVL.

The CDR3 DNA reads TGTGCCAGTAGTATTGAAGGGACTTCGTACTTC. Translated, it gives CASSIEGTSYF. The chain employs TRBV19 and TRBJ2-5, with a possible D match to TRBD2 (6 bases). Per germline, CDR1 LNHDA and CDR2 SQIVND (reference sequence). CDR3 length: 11 residues. Trimming removed 3 bases from V and 13 bases from J, with 12 bases in between. Full variable domain (missing parts from reference TRBV19 and TRBJ2-5): DGGITQSPKYLFRKEGQNVTLSCEQNLNHDAMYWYRQDPGQGLRLIYYSQIVNDFQKGDIAEGYSVSREKKESFPLTVTSAQKNPTAFYLCASSIEGTSYFGPGTRLLVL.

DNA of the CDR3: TGTGCCAGCAGTCTAGCGGGGTACCAAGAGACCCAGTACTTC. Protein sequence: CASSLAGYQETQYF. The genes are TRBV9 and TRBJ2-5; 9 bases are shared with TRBD2. The CDR3 consists of 14 residues. CDR1 is SGDLS, CDR2 YYNGEE, per germline. J gave up 0 bases and V 5 bases, and 2 bases lay outside the gene matches.

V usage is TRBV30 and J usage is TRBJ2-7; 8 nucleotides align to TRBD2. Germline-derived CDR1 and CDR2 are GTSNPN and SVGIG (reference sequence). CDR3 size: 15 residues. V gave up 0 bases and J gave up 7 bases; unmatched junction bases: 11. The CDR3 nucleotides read TGTGCCTGGAGTGTAGACAGCGGGAGTTCGGGGGAGCAGTACTTC. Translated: CAWSVDSGSSGEQYF.

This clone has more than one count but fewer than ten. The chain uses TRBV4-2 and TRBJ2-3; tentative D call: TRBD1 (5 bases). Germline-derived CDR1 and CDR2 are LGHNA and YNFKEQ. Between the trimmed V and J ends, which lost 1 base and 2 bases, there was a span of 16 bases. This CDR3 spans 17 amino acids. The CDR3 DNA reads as TGTGCCAGCAGCCAAGCCGCGGACACAACCCACACAGATACGCAGTATTTT. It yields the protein CASSQAADTTHTDTQYF.

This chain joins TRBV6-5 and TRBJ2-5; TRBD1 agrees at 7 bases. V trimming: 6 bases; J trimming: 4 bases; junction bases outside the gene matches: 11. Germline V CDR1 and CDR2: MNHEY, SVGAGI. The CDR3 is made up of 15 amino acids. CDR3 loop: CASRAQGHFAETQYF. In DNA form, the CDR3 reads TGTGCCAGCAGGGCACAGGGGCATTTTGCAGAGACCCAGTACTTC.

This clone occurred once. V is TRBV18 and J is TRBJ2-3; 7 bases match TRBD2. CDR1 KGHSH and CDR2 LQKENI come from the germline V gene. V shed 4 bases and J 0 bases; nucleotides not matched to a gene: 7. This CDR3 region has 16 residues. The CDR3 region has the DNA TGTGCCAGCTCACACCGGGGTAGCGGGAGCACAGATACGCAGTATTTT. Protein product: CASSHRGSGSTDTQYF.

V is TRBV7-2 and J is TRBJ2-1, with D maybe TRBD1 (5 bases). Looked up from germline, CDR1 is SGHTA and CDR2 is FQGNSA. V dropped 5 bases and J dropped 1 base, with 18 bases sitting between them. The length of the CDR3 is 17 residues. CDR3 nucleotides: TGTGCCAGCAGCCTAGACCTCGGCAGGGAATCCTACAATGAGCAGTTCTTC. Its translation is CASSLDLGRESYNEQFF.

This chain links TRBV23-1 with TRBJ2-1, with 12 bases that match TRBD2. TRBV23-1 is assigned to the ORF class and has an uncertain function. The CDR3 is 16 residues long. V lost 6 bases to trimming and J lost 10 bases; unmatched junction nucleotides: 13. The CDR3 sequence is CASSDTSGRSIREQFF. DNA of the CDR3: TGCGCCAGCAGCGATACTAGCGGGAGGTCAATCAGGGAGCAGTTCTTC.

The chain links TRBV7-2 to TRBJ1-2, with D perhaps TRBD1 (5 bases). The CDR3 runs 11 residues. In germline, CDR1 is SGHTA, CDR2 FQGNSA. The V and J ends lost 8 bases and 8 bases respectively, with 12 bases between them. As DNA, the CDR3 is TGTGCCAGCGGACAAAACGGGGGCTACACCTTC. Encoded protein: CASGQNGGYTF.

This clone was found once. CDR3 loop: CSSDSRNQPQHF. The CDR3 DNA reads as TGCAGCTCCGACAGTCGCAATCAGCCCCAGCATTTT. This rearrangement joins TRBV29-1 to TRBJ1-5; D perhaps matches TRBD1 (5 bases). This CDR3 spans 12 amino acids. V shed 8 bases and J shed 2 bases, with 10 bases lying between them. CDR1 SQVTM and CDR2 ANQGSEA come from the germline V gene.

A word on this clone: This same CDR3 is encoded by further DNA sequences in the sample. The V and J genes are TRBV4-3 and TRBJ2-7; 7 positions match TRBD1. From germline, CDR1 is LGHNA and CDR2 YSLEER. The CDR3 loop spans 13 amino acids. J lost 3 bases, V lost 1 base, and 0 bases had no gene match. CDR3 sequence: CASSQGTGYEQYF. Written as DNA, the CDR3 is TGCGCCAGCAGCCAAGGGACAGGCTACGAGCAGTACTTC.

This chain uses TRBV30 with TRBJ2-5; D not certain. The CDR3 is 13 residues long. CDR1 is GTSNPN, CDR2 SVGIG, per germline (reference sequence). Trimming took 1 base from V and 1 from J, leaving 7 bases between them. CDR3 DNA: TGTGCCTGGAGTGAGTGGAGCCAAGAGACCCAGTACTTC. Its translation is CAWSEWSQETQYF.

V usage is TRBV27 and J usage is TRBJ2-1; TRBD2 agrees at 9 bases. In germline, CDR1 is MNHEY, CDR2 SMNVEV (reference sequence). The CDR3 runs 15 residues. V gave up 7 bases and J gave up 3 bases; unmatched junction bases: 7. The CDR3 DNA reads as TGTGCCAGCATCGAAGCGGGAGGTGGCTACAATGAGCAGTTCTTC. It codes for CASIEAGGGYNEQFF.

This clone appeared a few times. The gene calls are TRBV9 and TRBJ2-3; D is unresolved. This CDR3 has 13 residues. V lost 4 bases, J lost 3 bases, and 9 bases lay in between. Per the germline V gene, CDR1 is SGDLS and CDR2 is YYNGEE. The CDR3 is CASSSELTDTQYF. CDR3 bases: TGTGCCAGCAGCTCAGAACTAACAGATACGCAGTATTTT.

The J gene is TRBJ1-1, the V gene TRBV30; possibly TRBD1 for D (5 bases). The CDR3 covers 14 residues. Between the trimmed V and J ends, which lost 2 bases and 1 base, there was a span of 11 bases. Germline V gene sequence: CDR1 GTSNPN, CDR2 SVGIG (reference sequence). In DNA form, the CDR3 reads TGTGCCTGGAGTTCGGGGGTGGGGAACACTGAAGCTTTCTTT. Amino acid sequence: CAWSSGVGNTEAFF.

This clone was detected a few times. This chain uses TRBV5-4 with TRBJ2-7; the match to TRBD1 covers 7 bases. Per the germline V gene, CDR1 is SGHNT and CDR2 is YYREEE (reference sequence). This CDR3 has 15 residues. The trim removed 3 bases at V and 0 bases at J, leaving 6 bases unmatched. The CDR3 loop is CASSSRDSDSYEQYF. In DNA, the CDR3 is TGTGCCAGCAGCTCCAGGGACAGCGACTCCTACGAGCAGTACTTC.

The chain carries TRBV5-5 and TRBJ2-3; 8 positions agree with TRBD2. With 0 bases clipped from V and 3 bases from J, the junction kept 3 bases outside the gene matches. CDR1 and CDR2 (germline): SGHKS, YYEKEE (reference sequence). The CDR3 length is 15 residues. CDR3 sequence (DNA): TGTGCCAGCAGCTTGGGAGCGGGAGAAACAGATACGCAGTATTTT. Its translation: CASSLGAGETDTQYF.

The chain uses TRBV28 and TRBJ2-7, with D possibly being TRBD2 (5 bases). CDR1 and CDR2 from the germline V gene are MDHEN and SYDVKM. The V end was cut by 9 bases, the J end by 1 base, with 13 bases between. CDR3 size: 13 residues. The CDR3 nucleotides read TGTGCCAGAAGAGCGGAAGGATCCTACGAGCAGTACTTC. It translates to CARRAEGSYEQYF.

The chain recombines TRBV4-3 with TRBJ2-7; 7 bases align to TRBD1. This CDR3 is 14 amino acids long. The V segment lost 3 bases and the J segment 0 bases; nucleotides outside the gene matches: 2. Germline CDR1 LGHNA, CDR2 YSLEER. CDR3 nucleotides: TGCGCCAGCAGCCAGACAGGGAGCTCCTACGAGCAGTACTTC. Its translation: CASSQTGSSYEQYF.

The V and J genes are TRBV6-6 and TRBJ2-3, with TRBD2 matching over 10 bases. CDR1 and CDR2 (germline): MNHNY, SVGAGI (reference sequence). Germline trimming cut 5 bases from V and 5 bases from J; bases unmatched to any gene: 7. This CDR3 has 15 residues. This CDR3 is CASSQTSGEIDTQYF. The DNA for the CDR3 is TGTGCCAGCAGTCAAACTAGCGGGGAGATAGATACGCAGTATTTT.

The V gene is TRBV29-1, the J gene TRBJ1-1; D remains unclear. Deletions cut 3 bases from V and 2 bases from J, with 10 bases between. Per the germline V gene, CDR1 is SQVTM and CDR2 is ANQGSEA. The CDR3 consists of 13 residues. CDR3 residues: CSVERRLNTEAFF. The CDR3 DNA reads TGCAGCGTTGAGCGGCGTCTAAACACTGAAGCTTTCTTT.

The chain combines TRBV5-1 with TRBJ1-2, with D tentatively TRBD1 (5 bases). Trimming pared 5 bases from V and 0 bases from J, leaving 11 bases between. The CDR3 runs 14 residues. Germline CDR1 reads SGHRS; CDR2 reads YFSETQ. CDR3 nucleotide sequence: TGCGCCAGCAGGGTCGGGGGGGCTAACTATGGCTACACCTTC. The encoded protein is CASRVGGANYGYTF.

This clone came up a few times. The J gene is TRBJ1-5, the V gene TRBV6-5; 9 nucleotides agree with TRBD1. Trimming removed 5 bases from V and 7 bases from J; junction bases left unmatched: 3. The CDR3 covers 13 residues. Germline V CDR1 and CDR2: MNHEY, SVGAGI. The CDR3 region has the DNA TGTGCCAGCAGTGGGACAGGGCGACAGCCCCAGCATTTT. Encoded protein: CASSGTGRQPQHF.